This T cell receptor (beta chain) is from a study of blood T cell repertoires in COVID-19. This CDR3 contains 14 residues. CDR1 and CDR2 (germline): MNHEY, SMNVEV (reference sequence). V trimming: 4 bases; J trimming: 4 bases; junction bases outside the gene matches: 3. TCRdb's table, derived via immunoSEQ multiplex PCR, lists solely in-frame clones and lacks some. The repertoire has under 200,000 clones, approximately 90% of them found once; the top ten carry 0.45% to 0.65%. This chain links TRBV27 with TRBJ2-3, with 9 nucleotides matching TRBD1. This sequence was found in a man aged 50-59 years with acute or convalescent COVID-19. The sequencing sample was made of peripheral blood. The CDR3, as DNA: TGTGCCAGCAGTTACAGGGGGCGAGCAGATACGCAGTATTTT. Amino acids: CASSYRGRADTQYF.